Shown below are 10 T cell receptor beta chains from a single sample sequenced in a study of early T cells in non-severe SARS-CoV-2 infection. MiXCR was run by TCRdb on the 5' RACE reads, yielding one entry per CDR3 protein. This repertoire shows 68,000 or so distinct CDR3 sequences, 10% to 15% found once; its top ten account for about 1.6%. The sequencing sample was made of whole blood. These receptors all come from an adult who was a healthcare worker with PCR-confirmed SARS-CoV-2 infection or an uninfected control (not recorded which).

The rearrangement uses TRBV29-1 and TRBJ1-2; D is unresolved. Germline V gene data show CDR1 as SQVTM and CDR2 as ANQGSEA. This CDR3 region has 12 residues. Between the trimmed V and J ends, which lost 4 bases and 5 bases, there was a span of 11 bases. The CDR3 reads CSVVGGLYGYTF. In nucleotides, the CDR3 is TGCAGCGTTGTGGGAGGCCTTTATGGCTACACCTTC.

The rearrangement joins TRBV6-6 to TRBJ2-7; a possible D gene is TRBD1 (6 bases). Germline values: CDR1 MNHNY, CDR2 SVGAGI (reference sequence). This CDR3 is 15 amino acids long. V lost 6 bases, J lost 4 bases, and 19 bases lay in between. The CDR3 protein is CASRYLRSRGYEQYF. CDR3 sequence (DNA): TGTGCCAGCAGGTATTTGAGGTCCAGGGGATACGAGCAGTACTTC.

The chain is built from TRBV12-3 or TRBV12-4 and TRBJ1-4, with D possibly matching TRBD1 (6 bases). The CDR3 covers 16 residues. Trimming stripped 7 bases from V and 12 bases from J, with 27 bases between. The CDR3 DNA is TGTGCCAGCAACCTCTTCCACGGACAGACAAACGAGGAACTGTTTTTT. Its protein is CASNLFHGQTNEELFF.

This clonotype was found a few times. The chain is built from TRBV5-6 and TRBJ2-3; D gene ambiguous. The germline V gene encodes CDR1 SGHDT and CDR2 YYEEEE. V gave up 4 bases and J gave up 0 bases, with 6 bases separating them. The CDR3 contains 13 residues. The CDR3 here is CASSRASTDTQYF. CDR3 in DNA: TGTGCCAGCAGCCGAGCCAGCACAGATACGCAGTATTTT.

The CDR3 loop reads CASSSGGTGPNEQFF. CDR3 bases: TGCGCCAGCAGCTCGGGAGGGACAGGGCCCAATGAGCAGTTCTTC. This chain connects TRBV5-1 to TRBJ2-1; D might be TRBD1 (9 bases). The germline V gene has CDR1 SGHRS and CDR2 YFSETQ. V lost 3 bases, J lost 6 bases, and 16 bases lay in between. The CDR3 consists of 15 residues.

This clonotype has a count of ten or more. The CDR3: CATPRVGDRTTDTQYF. In DNA form, the CDR3 reads TGTGCCACTCCTAGGGTTGGGGACAGGACCACAGATACGCAGTATTTT. This chain joins TRBV24-1 and TRBJ2-3; 8 bases fit TRBD1. This CDR3 spans 16 amino acids. Trimming at V came to 10 bases and at J to 2 bases, leaving 13 bases not matched to a gene. The germline V gene has CDR1 KGHDR and CDR2 SFDVKD.

The chain carries TRBV6-5 and TRBJ2-6; D may be TRBD1 (6 bases). The V and J ends lost 2 bases and 11 bases respectively, with 19 bases between them. The V gene's germline CDR1 is MNHEY and CDR2 SVGAGI. There are 16 residues in the CDR3. CDR3 nucleotides: TGTGCCAGCAGTTACACCCTGGGGGCCAAAAGCTACGTCCTGACTTTC. Its translation is CASSYTLGAKSYVLTF.

The gene calls are TRBV12-3 or TRBV12-4 and TRBJ1-1; D might be TRBD1 (5 bases). The ends were cut back, 3 bases at V and 7 bases at J, with 12 bases in the middle. The CDR3 totals 13 residues. The CDR3 DNA reads as TGTGCCAGCAGTTTCGGGGCAGGGATTGAAGCTTTCTTT. Protein: CASSFGAGIEAFF.

This clonotype was found many times. The chain uses TRBV11-2 and TRBJ1-6; D is unresolved. Looked up from germline, CDR1 is SGHAT and CDR2 is FQNNGV. Trimming cost V 5 bases and J 9 bases, with 20 bases left between them. This CDR3 is 16 amino acids long. The CDR3, as DNA: TGTGCCAGCAGCCCGGGTGTAGGGAACATCCCTTCACCCCTCCACTTT. It specifies CASSPGVGNIPSPLHF. The full variable domain, in which reference TRBV11-2 and TRBJ1-6 provide the parts outside the CDR3, is EAGVAQSPRYKIIEKRQSVAFWCNPISGHATLYWYQQILGQGPKLLIQFQNNGVVDDSQLPKDRFSAERLKGVDSTLKIQPAKLEDSAVYLCASSPGVGNIPSPLHFGNGTRLTVT.

This clonotype appeared many times. This chain connects TRBV6-2 or TRBV6-3 to TRBJ2-5, with D possibly being TRBD2 (5 bases). The V and J ends lost 8 bases and 7 bases respectively, with 20 bases between them. The CDR3 consists of 14 residues. Germline CDR1 and CDR2: MNHEY and SVGEGT. This CDR3 reads CASSDWSGSATQYF. The CDR3 region has the DNA TGTGCCAGCTCGGACTGGAGTGGGTCGGCGACCCAGTACTTC.